This entry describes one T cell receptor beta chain. This receptor's antigen is unknown. A read error may explain this, as a much larger clone is one base away. Per the germline V gene, SNHLY is the CDR1 and FYNNEI is the CDR2. The CDR3 sequence holds 13 residues, the cysteine and phenylalanine included. The kept DNA is CDR3 alone, 39 bases in frame from the first base. TCR beta CDR3 regions were amplified from RNA transcripts. For the first round of RT-PCR on the TCR CDR3, the HTBI primer set was used together with the Qiagen OneStep RT-PCR kit. The libraries were constructed in a second round of multiplex PCR and then size-selected and purified. Paired-end sequencing of the libraries was performed with 100 bp reads on an Illumina HiSeq2000. Per the original workflow: Raw data were processed with SOAPnuke, discarding reads with adapters, uncalled bases, mean Phred below 15, or no exact constant-primer or identifier match. COPE v1.2.5 was used to merge high-quality paired reads, and clonotypes were defined as unique nucleotide sequences. MiTCR v1.1 was used to align the clonotypes against IMGT TRBV, TRBD and TRBJ reference segments. Analysis was restricted to V-J combinations with a frequency above 0.0001, which covered over 98% of repertoires. The TCS score was defined as F50 (clonal expansion) divided by E x V (chaos), with BLOSUM62-based TCRdist calculated between CDR3 peptides within each V-J. Welch's t-statistics and random forest reduced fewer than 600 V-J features to 10 to 15, which were used in a naive Bayes classifier (R e1071). TCRdb applied fastp at Q25 and MiXCR to the public reads, then kept only in-frame beta chains. All rows with the same CDR3 protein become a single entry with the most common DNA and genes. These V and J calls derive from TCRdb rather than the authors' analysis. The sample includes more than 350,000 distinct CDR3 sequences, with roughly 15% observed a single time. The top ten constitute roughly a fifth of the sample.

Ophthalmopathy patients had moderately to severely active disease, with a Clinical Activity Score of 3 or more, a NOSPECS grade of 4 or more, and a disease duration of less than 3 months. Any patient with an uncontrolled infection, another autoimmune disease, pregnancy or lactation was excluded. Diagnoses relied on clinical symptoms, serum thyroxine and TRAb, thyroid ultrasound and orbital computed tomography. Ficoll-Paque density gradient centrifugation was used to isolate PBMCs from around 10 ml of fresh peripheral blood. Total RNA was extracted using Trizol reagent, and RNA quality was assessed on an Agilent 2100 Bioanalyzer. This sample is part of a study of T cells in Graves' hyperthyroidism and ophthalmopathy (dated by TCRdb to the late 2010s). For context, the study as a whole: Peripheral blood samples were taken at initial diagnosis, before any treatment was given. An independent validation cohort of around 19 hyperthyroidism patients and about 15 patients who later progressed to ophthalmopathy tested prospective prediction of ophthalmopathy. After sampling, hyperthyroidism patients received methimazole starting at 30 mg daily, and ophthalmopathy patients received high-dose intravenous methylprednisolone. To identify TCR V-J signatures that set the groups apart, the researchers used a discovery cohort of about a hundred patients, made up of 43 with Graves' ophthalmopathy and some 55 with stable Graves' hyperthyroidism. In addition, the study compared T-cell repertoires in thyroid tissue and in blood from five to seven Graves' hyperthyroidism patients. The 100 or so discovery patients were randomly split 7:3 into training and test sets. According to the paper, TCR Vbeta CDR3 sequencing was carried out on around 140 peripheral blood samples, which came from approximately 43 ophthalmopathy, 75 or so hyperthyroidism and approximately 17 progressor patients.

Findings and caveats that apply to the study as a whole: No statistical method was used to fix the sample size in advance, and group allocation was not hidden from the investigators. A 13 V-J signature model separated ophthalmopathy from stable hyperthyroidism, with about 90% sensitivity and 81.08% specificity in cross-validation and 80%/75% in testing. In validation, the model predicted progression to ophthalmopathy a median of roughly 6.5 months before onset, with about 67% sensitivity and almost 75% specificity. Most expanded thyroid clonotypes (frequency above 0.001) were also detected in blood, suggesting blood repertoires may reflect thyroid immune responses.

The sequence links TRBV2 to TRBJ2-2; a tentative D match to TRBD2 spans 5 bases. The source is an older woman with Graves' ophthalmopathy. Sequenced: blood. The CDR3 region has the sequence CAGRRTGSGELFF. The nucleotides read TGTGCCGGCAGACGCACGGGGAGCGGGGAGCTGTTTTTT.